This TCR beta chain emerged from a study of cytomegalovirus exposure and HLA in healthy donors. V was shortened by 0 bases and J by 1 base, with 10 bases between the two germline ends. The CDR3 is made up of 15 amino acids. Germline V gene data show CDR1 as SGHNT and CDR2 as YYREEE (reference sequence). The method was immunoSEQ multiplex PCR; TCRdb's version includes in-frame clones alone and lacks a portion of them. The sample includes more than 250,000 clones, 75% to 90% seen only once; the top ten take around 0.84%. This TCR derives from a woman in her late teens or twenties in good health and CMV-seronegative. This chain joins TRBV5-4 and TRBJ2-5; D perhaps matches TRBD1 (5 bases). Sequencing was performed on PBMCs. For the CDR3, the DNA is TGTGCCAGCAGCTTGGAACAGGTGATCCAAGAGACCCAGTACTTC. The encoded protein is CASSLEQVIQETQYF.